This T cell receptor (beta chain) was captured by sequencing in a study of T cells in Graves' hyperthyroidism and ophthalmopathy. Worth noting for this clonotype: Its cognate antigen is unknown.

Germline V gene data show CDR1 as MNHNS and CDR2 as SASEGT. The CDR3 has 16 residues. The V and J ends lost 8 bases and 5 bases respectively, with 22 bases between them. The study's findings and limits: Appearing also in blood were most of the thyroid clonotypes expanded above 0.001.

RNA transcripts were the template for amplifying TCR beta CDR3 regions. Primed by the HTBI set, a first-round RT-PCR was run on the TCR CDR3. TCRdb analysed the multiplex PCR reads with MiXCR anew, one entry per CDR3 protein. Found here are 300,000 to 450,000 distinct CDR3 sequences, around 14% of them singletons; the top ten hold around a quarter. Source material: blood. This chain joins TRBV6-1 and TRBJ2-1; perhaps TRBD1 as D (6 bases). The source is a young woman with Graves' hyperthyroidism that later progressed to Graves' ophthalmopathy. The CDR3 nucleotides are TGTGCCAGCCTACCCCTGGACAGAGGTTCGAACAATGAGCAGTTCTTC. This encodes CASLPLDRGSNNEQFF.